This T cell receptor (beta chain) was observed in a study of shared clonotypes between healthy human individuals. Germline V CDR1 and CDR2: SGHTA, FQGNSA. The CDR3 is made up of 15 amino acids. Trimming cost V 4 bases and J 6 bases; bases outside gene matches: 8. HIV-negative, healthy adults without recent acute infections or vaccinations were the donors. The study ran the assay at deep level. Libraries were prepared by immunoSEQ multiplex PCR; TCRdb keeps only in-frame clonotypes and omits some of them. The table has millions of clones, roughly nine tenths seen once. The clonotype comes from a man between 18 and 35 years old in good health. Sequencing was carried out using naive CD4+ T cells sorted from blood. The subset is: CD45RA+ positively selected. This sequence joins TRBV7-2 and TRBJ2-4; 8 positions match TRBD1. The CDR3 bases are TGTGCCAGCAGCTCCTCGACAGGGGACCCAAACATTCAGTACTTC. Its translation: CASSSSTGDPNIQYF.